Listed below are T cell receptor beta chains from one sample, sequenced in a study of control samples from healthy donors and cancer patients. Some clones are missing from TCRdb's copy, which holds only in-frame ones; the method was immunoSEQ multiplex PCR. This sample has some 140,000 clones, with roughly 92% found just once. Sequencing was performed on blood. These receptor sequences come from a man aged 25 to 40 in good health. Each CDR3 is given with its conserved first and last residue.

j_call | v_call | cdr3_aa
TRBJ2-5 | TRBV5-6 | CASSFGEFETQYF
TRBJ2-1 | TRBV30 | CAWSVHLAHYNEQFF
TRBJ1-2 | TRBV10-1 | CASRPTGHRNGYTF
TRBJ1-1 | TRBV10-3 | CAISETGYAEAFF
TRBJ2-1 | TRBV5-1 | CASSFGQVSSYNEQFF
TRBJ2-7 | TRBV27 | CASSPGTGGVVVRNEQYF
TRBJ2-3 | TRBV9 | CASSVGSDTQYF
TRBJ2-1 | TRBV7-2 | CASSLVGGRFGEQFF
TRBJ2-1 | TRBV7-8 | CASSLGQYNEQFF
TRBJ1-3 | TRBV7-2 | CASSLEPSGNTIYF
TRBJ1-2 | TRBV28 | CASRPSVNYGYTF
TRBJ1-1 | TRBV7-9 | CASSNLESTEAFF
TRBJ2-1 | TRBV18 | CASSAAGAYNEQFF
TRBJ1-2 | TRBV5-5 | CASSLDSRDYGYTF
TRBJ1-1 | TRBV11-2 | CASSLGRIGVNTEAFF
TRBJ1-6 | TRBV2 | CASNVRGGRDNSPLHF
TRBJ1-2 | TRBV19 | CASSIAWGVIYGYTF
TRBJ2-7 | TRBV4-1 | CASSQSPRYEQYF
TRBJ1-1 | TRBV7-9 | CASSLEGMGTEAFF
TRBJ1-5 | TRBV28 | CASRRTGNYQPQHF
TRBJ1-5 | TRBV24-1 | CATSDLLSNQPQHF
TRBJ2-1 | TRBV9 | CASSGREREVRDEQFF
TRBJ1-4 | TRBV9 | CASSVEEATNEKLFF
TRBJ1-5 | TRBV19 | CASTPGGPGNQPQHF
TRBJ2-2 | TRBV11-3 | CASTNDRLGTGELFF
TRBJ2-7 | TRBV6-1 | CASSALLTGGTNEQYF
TRBJ1-5 | TRBV28 | CATEGQARQPQHF
TRBJ1-6 | TRBV6-6 | CASSYGVSSPLHF
TRBJ2-3 | TRBV2 | CASSEVAPSTDTQYF
TRBJ2-5 | TRBV7-9 | CASSSARRYQETQYF
TRBJ2-2 | TRBV7-2 | CASSLASIGGELFF
TRBJ2-3 | TRBV4-1 | CASSQRGGASTDTQYF
TRBJ1-3 | TRBV28 | CASSLRPGTISGNTIYF
TRBJ2-1 | TRBV3-1/TRBV3-2 | CASSFRTSGSFNEQFF
TRBJ2-3 | TRBV28 | CASRPIRGTQYF
TRBJ1-2 | TRBV30 | CAWREGGGDNYGYTF
TRBJ2-7 | TRBV4-3 | CASSLRLAGYEQYF
TRBJ1-5 | TRBV6-6 | CASSDRQGTWPQHF
TRBJ1-5 | TRBV6-6 | CASARVGQPQHF